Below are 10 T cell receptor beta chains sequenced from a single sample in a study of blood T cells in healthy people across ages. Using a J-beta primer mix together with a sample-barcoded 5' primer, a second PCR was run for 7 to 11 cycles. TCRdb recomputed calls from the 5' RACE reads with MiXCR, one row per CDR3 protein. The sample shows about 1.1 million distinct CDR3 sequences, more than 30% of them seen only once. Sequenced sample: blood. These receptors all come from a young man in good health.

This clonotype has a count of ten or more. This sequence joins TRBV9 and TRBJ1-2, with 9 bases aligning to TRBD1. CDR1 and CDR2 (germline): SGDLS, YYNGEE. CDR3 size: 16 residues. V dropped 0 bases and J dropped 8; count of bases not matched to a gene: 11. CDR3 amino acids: CASSVGGLGTGIGYTF. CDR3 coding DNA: TGTGCCAGCAGCGTAGGAGGTTTGGGGACAGGGATCGGCTACACCTTC.

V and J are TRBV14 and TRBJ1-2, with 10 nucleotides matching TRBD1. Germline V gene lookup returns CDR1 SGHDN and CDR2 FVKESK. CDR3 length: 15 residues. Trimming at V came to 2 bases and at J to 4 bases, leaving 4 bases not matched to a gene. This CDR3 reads CASSQLTGGAYGYTF. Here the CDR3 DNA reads TGTGCCAGCAGCCAATTGACAGGGGGCGCCTATGGCTACACCTTC.

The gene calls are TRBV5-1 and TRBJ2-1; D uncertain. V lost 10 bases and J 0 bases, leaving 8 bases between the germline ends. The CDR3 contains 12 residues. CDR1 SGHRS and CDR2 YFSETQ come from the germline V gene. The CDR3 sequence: CAGFRSYNEQFF. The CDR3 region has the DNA TGCGCCGGGTTCCGCTCCTACAATGAGCAGTTCTTC.

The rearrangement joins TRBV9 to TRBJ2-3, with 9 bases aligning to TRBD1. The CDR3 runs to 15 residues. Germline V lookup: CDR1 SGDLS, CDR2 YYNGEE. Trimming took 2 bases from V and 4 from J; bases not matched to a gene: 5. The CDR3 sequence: CASSVSGQGPDTQYF. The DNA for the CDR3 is TGTGCCAGCAGCGTCAGCGGACAGGGGCCAGATACGCAGTATTTT.

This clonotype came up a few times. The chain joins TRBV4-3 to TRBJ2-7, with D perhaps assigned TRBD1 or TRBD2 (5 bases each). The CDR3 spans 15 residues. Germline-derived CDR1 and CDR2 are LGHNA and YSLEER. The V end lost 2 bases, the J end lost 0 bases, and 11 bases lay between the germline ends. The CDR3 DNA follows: TGCGCCAGCAGCCAAATTCGGGGCAGCTCCTACGAGCAGTACTTC. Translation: CASSQIRGSSYEQYF.

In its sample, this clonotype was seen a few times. The chain's CDR3 is CATKDWYPGRNYNEQFF. CDR3 nucleotides: TGTGCCACCAAAGATTGGTACCCAGGTAGAAACTACAATGAGCAGTTCTTC. The V and J genes are TRBV24-1 and TRBJ2-1; no clear D. CDR3 length: 17 residues. Trimming shortened V by 8 bases and J by 3 bases, and 22 bases separated the two germline ends. Germline CDR1 KGHDR, CDR2 SFDVKD.

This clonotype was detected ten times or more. The DNA of the CDR3 is TGTGCCAGCAGCCCCCGTGTGGGGAATCAGCCCCAGCATTTT. It yields the protein CASSPRVGNQPQHF. The V gene is TRBV7-2, the J gene TRBJ1-5; D not certain. The CDR3 spans 14 residues. Trimming took 5 bases from V and 4 from J, leaving 12 bases between them. Germline loops: CDR1 SGHTA, CDR2 FQGNSA.

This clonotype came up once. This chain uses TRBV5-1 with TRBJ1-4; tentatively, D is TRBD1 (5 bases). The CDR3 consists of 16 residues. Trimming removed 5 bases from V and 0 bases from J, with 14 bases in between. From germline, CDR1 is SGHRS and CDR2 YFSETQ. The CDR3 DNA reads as TGCGCCAGCAGTCGTGGGGACTGTGCAACTAATGAAAAACTGTTTTTT. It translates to CASSRGDCATNEKLFF.

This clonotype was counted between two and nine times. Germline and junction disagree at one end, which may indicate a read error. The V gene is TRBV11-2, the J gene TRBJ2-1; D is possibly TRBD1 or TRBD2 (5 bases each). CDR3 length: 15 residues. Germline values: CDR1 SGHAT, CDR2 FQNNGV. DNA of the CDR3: TGTGCCAGTAGCTTAGACGGGGCCAGGAGCGATGAGCAGTTCTTC. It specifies CASSLDGARSDEQFF.

The CDR3 here is CASSTGTGLDYGYTF. The CDR3 DNA sequence: TGTGCCAGCAGTACCGGGACGGGGCTGGACTATGGCTACACCTTC. The chain has TRBV6-1 and TRBJ1-2; a weak D match, TRBD1 (5 bases). The germline V gene has CDR1 MNHNS and CDR2 SASEGT. The CDR3 has 15 residues. Trimming stripped 5 bases from V and 3 bases from J, with 16 bases between.